This T cell receptor (beta chain) was recorded in a study of STAT5B mutations in CD4+ large granular lymphocyte leukemia. Methods used by the authors: The detection floor for productive clonotype frequency was 2.59 x 10-5. This table comes from immunoSEQ multiplex PCR, and its TCRdb copy is limited to in-frame clones, with some not included. Clonal size and the V and J genes are those of that table, whereas D and trimming came from the DNA. The sample carries around 30,000 clones, more than 70% recorded once. There are 12 residues in the CDR3. With 2 bases removed from V and 7 bases from J, the gap between germline ends came to 10 bases. Germline-derived CDR1 and CDR2 are SGHNT and YYREEE (reference sequence). The study's findings and limits: Compared with healthy controls (2/35), patient top clones favored TRBV06 (8/27). Main leukemic clonotypes were patient-specific, but under 30% appeared at low frequency elsewhere.

The sample holds one count of this clone. Antigen specificity is unknown. Sequencing input: CD4+ T cells from blood buffy coats. The chain employs TRBV5-4 and TRBJ2-7, with D perhaps TRBD2 (5 bases). The receptor's source is a human donor in good health. The CDR3 bases are TGTGCCAGCAGCTTTCCTGGACTTGAGCAGTACTTC. Its translation is CASSFPGLEQYF.